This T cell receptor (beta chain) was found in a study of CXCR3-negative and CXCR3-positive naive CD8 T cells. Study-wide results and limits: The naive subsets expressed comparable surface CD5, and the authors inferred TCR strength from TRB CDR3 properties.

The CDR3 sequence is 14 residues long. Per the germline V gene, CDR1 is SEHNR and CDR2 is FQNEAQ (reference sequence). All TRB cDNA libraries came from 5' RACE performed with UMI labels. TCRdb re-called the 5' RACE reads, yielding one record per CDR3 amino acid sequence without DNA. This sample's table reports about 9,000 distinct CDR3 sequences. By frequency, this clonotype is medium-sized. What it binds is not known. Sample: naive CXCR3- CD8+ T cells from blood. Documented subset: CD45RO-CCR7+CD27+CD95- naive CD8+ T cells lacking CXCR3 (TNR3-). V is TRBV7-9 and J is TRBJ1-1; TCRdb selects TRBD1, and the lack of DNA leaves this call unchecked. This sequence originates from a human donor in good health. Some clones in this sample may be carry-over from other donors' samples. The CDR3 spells CASSTGGAFTEAFF.